This TCR beta chain was recorded in a study of T cell responses to AZD1222 COVID-19 vaccine. Using immunoSEQ multiplex PCR, the repertoire was profiled, and TCRdb retains in-frame clones only, with some absent. The repertoire includes 120,000 or so clones, around 90% of them detected once, and around 14% sits in the top ten. Germline CDR1 and CDR2: KGHSH and LQKENI. The CDR3 covers 13 residues. Second doses were pooled across both intervals (about 4 or about 12 weeks). Of note for this clone: At one boundary the junction diverges from the germline segment, which might be a read error.

J is TRBJ2-7 and V is TRBV18, with no clear D. Sequences were derived from peripheral blood, sampled 28 days after the second AZD1222 dose. The clonotype comes from an adult who received the AZD1222 COVID-19 vaccine. The CDR3 here is CASSPTRSSEQYF. CDR3 DNA sequence: TGTGCCAGCTCACCCACTCGGTCCTCCGAGCAGTACTTC.